Presented here are 7 T cell receptor beta chains from one specimen sequenced in a study of shared clonotypes between healthy human individuals. The repertoire was sequenced with immunoSEQ multiplex PCR; TCRdb's copy has only in-frame clones and lacks some. The data hold approximately 340,000 clones, with around 67% observed a single time. Sequenced: memory CD4+ T cells sorted from blood. Subset reported: CD45RA-negative fraction. Every receptor here comes from a young man in good health.

V usage is TRBV5-5 and J usage is TRBJ2-7; TRBD2 matches 8 bases. The ends lost 7 bases at V and 3 bases at J; junction bases unmatched: 9. Germline V gives CDR1 SGHKS, CDR2 YYEKEE (reference sequence). The CDR3 is 14 amino acids. The CDR3 DNA is TGTGCCAGCGAAGGAGCGGGAGCGTTCTACGAGCAGTACTTC. Translation: CASEGAGAFYEQYF. The full variable domain, in which reference TRBV5-5 and TRBJ2-7 provide the parts outside the CDR3, is DAGVTQSPTHLIKTRGQQVTLRCSPISGHKSVSWYQQVLGQGPQFIFQYYEKEERGRGNFPDRFSARQFPNYSSELNVNALLLGDSALYLCASEGAGAFYEQYFGPGTRLTVT.

Written as DNA, the CDR3 is TGTGCCAGCGCGGAGACGACAGGGGCTGGAAACACCATATATTTT. Its protein product is CASAETTGAGNTIYF. This rearrangement joins TRBV6-5 to TRBJ1-3, with 8 bases lining up with TRBD1. The trim removed 8 bases at V and 2 bases at J, leaving 8 bases unmatched. CDR1 and CDR2 (germline): MNHEY, SVGAGI. The CDR3 spans 15 residues.

The chain combines TRBV28 with TRBJ1-2, with 7 bases lining up with TRBD1. J gave up 3 bases and V 10 bases, and 8 bases lay outside the gene matches. This CDR3 comprises 13 residues. The germline V gene encodes CDR1 MDHEN and CDR2 SYDVKM. CDR3 sequence (DNA): TGTGCCACCCTCAGCAGGGGGGACTATGGCTACACCTTC. Its protein product is CATLSRGDYGYTF.

This rearrangement joins TRBV18 to TRBJ1-5; no firm D call. The V end lost 3 bases, the J end lost 8 bases, and 11 bases lay between the germline ends. Germline CDR1 and CDR2: KGHSH and LQKENI. CDR3 length: 13 residues. The CDR3 sequence: CASSPPPPEPQHF. The DNA of the CDR3 is TGTGCCAGCTCACCCCCGCCCCCGGAGCCCCAGCATTTT.

V is TRBV27 and J is TRBJ2-3; the D is unclear. Trimming removed 2 bases at V and 2 bases at J, with 5 bases between. Germline-derived CDR1 and CDR2 are MNHEY and SMNVEV (reference sequence). This CDR3 is 13 amino acids long. CDR3 nucleotide sequence: TGTGCCAGCAGTTTAACCACCACAGATACGCAGTATTTT. Protein: CASSLTTTDTQYF.

The V gene is TRBV28, the J gene TRBJ2-4; perhaps TRBD2 as D (6 bases). CDR3 length: 15 amino acids. Trimming removed 4 bases at V and 1 base at J, with 11 bases between. The V gene's germline CDR1 is MDHEN and CDR2 SYDVKM. CDR3 residues: CASSSHGGAKNIQYF. CDR3 coding DNA: TGTGCCAGCAGTTCCCATGGGGGGGCCAAAAACATTCAGTACTTC.

This clone was detected a few times. This chain joins TRBV7-6 and TRBJ2-3; 14 bases line up with TRBD2. This CDR3 contains 16 residues. Trimming removed 5 bases from V and 4 bases from J; junction bases left unmatched: 5. CDR1 is SGHVS and CDR2 is FNYEAQ in the germline V gene. The CDR3 sequence is CASSPGTSGSADTQYF. The CDR3 nucleotides read TGTGCCAGCAGCCCAGGGACTAGCGGGAGCGCAGATACGCAGTATTTT.